This TCR beta chain derives from a study of blood T cell repertoires in COVID-19. At the level of the study: T cells, B-cell-depleted T cells, or PBMCs provided the cDNA or gDNA that served as material.

This clone was seen only a few times. V lost 6 bases and J 8 bases, leaving 14 bases between the germline ends. CDR1 and CDR2 from the germline V gene are MGHDK and SYGVNS. The CDR3 spans 13 residues. Only in-frame clones appear in the TCRdb table, and some are missing; sequencing was by immunoSEQ multiplex PCR. Of over 30,000 clones listed, 85% to 90% were seen once; the top ten hold around 10%. The chain recombines TRBV25-1 with TRBJ2-1; D is uncertain. The material sequenced was peripheral blood. This receptor was identified in a man in his 70s with acute or convalescent COVID-19. The chain's CDR3 is CASSGGLIHEQFF. CDR3 nucleotides: TGTGCCAGCAGCGGTGGGCTAATCCATGAGCAGTTCTTC.